The next 2 T cell receptor beta chains were all read from a single sample in a study of technical replicates of blood from a handful of donors. TCRdb's table, derived via immunoSEQ multiplex PCR, lists solely in-frame clones and lacks some. The table includes about 80,000 clones, 90% to 95% detected once. Sequenced: T cells isolated from PBMCs. The receptors derive from a human donor in good health.

The chain links TRBV2 to TRBJ1-4; 7 nucleotides align to TRBD1. The CDR3 length is 15 residues. Per the germline V gene, CDR1 is SNHLY and CDR2 is FYNNEI. Trimming removed 3 bases from V and 10 bases from J; junction bases left unmatched: 11. The CDR3, as DNA: TGTGCCAGCAGTGAGGAGGGGACAGATTCGTCAAAACTGTTTTTT. Protein sequence: CASSEEGTDSSKLFF.

The genes are TRBV14 and TRBJ1-1; perhaps TRBD1 as D (5 bases). The germline V gene has CDR1 SGHDN and CDR2 FVKESK. The CDR3 runs 14 residues. V was clipped by 1 base and J by 8 bases, with 14 bases between them. CDR3 in amino acids: CASSQVGGEREAFF. Written as DNA, the CDR3 is TGTGCCAGCAGCCAAGTCGGAGGGGAGAGAGAAGCTTTCTTT.